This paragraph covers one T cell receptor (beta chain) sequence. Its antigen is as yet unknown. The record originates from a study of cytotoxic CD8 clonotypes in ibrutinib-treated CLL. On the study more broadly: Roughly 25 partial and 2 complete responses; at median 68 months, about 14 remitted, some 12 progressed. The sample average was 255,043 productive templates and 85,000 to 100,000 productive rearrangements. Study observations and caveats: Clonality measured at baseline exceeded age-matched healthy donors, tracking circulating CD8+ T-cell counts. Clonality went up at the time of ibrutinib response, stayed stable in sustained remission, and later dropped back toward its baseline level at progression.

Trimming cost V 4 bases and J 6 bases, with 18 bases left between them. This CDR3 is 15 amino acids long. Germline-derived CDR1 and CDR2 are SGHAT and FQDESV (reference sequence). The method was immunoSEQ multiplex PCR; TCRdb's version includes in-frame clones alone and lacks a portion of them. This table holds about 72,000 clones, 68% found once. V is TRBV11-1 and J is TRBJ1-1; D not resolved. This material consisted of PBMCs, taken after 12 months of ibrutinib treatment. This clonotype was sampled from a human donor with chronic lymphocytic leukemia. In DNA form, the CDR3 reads TGTGCCAGCAGCTCATCCGGGCCCCGAAACGCTGAAGCTTTCTTT. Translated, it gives CASSSSGPRNAEAFF. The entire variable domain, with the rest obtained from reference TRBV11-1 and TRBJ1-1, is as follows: EAEVAQSPRYKITEKSQAVAFWCDPISGHATLYWYRQILGQGPELLVQFQDESVVDDSQLPKDRFSAERLKGVDSTLKIQPAELGDSAMYLCASSSSGPRNAEAFFGQGTRLTVV.